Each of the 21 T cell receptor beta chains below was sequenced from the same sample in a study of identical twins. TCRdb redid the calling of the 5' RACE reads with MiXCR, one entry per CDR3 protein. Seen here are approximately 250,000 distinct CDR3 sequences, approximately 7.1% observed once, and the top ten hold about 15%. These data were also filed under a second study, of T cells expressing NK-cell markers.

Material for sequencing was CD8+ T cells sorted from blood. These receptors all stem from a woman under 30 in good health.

CDR3 protein: CASSLYGAGTSTDTQYF. In DNA form, the CDR3 reads TGTGCCAGCAGCTTATACGGAGCGGGGACTAGCACAGATACGCAGTATTTT. The chain combines TRBV7-3 with TRBJ2-3; 7 bases are shared with TRBD2. The CDR3 runs to 17 residues. Germline V CDR1 and CDR2: SGHTA, FQGTGA. V was pared by 2 bases and J by 0 bases, with 8 bases of the junction left unmatched.

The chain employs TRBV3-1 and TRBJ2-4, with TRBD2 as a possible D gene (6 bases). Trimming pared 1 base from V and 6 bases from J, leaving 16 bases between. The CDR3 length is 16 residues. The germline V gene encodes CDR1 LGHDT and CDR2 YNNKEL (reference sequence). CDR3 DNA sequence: TGTGCCAGCAGCCAAGTAGAGGAGGGCCGTGGAAACATTCAGTACTTC. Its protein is CASSQVEEGRGNIQYF. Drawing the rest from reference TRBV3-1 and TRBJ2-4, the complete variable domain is DTAVSQTPKYLVTQMGNDKSIKCEQNLGHDTMYWYKQDSKKFLKIMFSYNNKELIINETVPNRFSPKSPDKAHLNLHINSLELGDSAVYFCASSQVEEGRGNIQYFGAGTRLSVL.

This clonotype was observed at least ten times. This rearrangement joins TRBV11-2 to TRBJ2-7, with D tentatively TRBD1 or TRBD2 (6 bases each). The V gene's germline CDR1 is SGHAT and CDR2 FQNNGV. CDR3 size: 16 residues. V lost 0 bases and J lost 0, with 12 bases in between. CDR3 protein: CASSLEGGRYSYEQYF. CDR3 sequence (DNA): TGTGCCAGCAGCTTAGAAGGGGGGCGGTACTCCTACGAGCAGTACTTC.

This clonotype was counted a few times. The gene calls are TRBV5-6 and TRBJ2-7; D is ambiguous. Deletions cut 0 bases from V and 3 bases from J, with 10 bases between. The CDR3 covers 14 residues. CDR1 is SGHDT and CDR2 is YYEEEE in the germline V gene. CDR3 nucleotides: TGTGCCAGCAGCTTGGGCAGTTTTAACTACGAGCAGTACTTC. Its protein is CASSLGSFNYEQYF.

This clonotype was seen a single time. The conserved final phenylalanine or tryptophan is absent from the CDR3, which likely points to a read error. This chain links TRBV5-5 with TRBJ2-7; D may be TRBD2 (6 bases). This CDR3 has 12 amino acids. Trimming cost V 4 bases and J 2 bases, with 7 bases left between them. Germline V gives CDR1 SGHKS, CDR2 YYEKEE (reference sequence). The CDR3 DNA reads TGTGCCAGCAGCCGGGGGACCTACGAGCAGTACTAC. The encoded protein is CASSRGTYEQYY.

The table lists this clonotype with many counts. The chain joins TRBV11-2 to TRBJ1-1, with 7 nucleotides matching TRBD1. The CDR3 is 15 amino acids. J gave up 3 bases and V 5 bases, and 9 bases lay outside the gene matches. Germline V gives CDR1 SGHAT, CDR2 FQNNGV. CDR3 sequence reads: CASSPRGQSYTEAFF. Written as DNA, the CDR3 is TGTGCCAGCAGCCCGCGGGGACAGTCCTACACTGAAGCTTTCTTT.

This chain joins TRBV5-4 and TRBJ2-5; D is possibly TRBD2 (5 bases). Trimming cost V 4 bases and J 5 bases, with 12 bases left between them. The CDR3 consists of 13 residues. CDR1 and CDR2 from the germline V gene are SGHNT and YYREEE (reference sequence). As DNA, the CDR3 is TGTGCCAGCAGCCCCCCTCCGGGGGAGACCCAGTACTTC. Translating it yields CASSPPPGETQYF.

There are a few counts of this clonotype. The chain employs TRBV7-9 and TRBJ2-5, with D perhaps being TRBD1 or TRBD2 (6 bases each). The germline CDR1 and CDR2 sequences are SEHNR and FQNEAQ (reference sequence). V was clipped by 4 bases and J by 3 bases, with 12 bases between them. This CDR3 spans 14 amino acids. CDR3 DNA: TGTGCCAGCAGCTCGGAGGGGGGAAAAGAGACCCAGTACTTC. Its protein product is CASSSEGGKETQYF.

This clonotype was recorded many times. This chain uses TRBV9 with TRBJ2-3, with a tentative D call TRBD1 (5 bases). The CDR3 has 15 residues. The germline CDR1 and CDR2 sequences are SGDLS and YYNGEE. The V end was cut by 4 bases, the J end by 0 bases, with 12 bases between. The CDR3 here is CASSQGADSTDTQYF. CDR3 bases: TGTGCCAGCAGCCAAGGGGCAGATAGCACAGATACGCAGTATTTT.

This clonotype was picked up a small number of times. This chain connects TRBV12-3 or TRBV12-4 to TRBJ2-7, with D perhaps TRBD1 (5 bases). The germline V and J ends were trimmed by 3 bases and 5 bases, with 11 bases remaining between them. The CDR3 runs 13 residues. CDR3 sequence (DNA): TGTGCCAGCAGTTTTGGGGCTCCGGACGAGCAGTACTTC. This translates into CASSFGAPDEQYF.

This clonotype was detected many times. CDR3: CASIRRSPAGPGYEQYF. The CDR3 DNA sequence: TGTGCCAGCATCAGAAGGTCACCGGCGGGGCCCGGATACGAGCAGTACTTC. This chain uses TRBV7-2 with TRBJ2-7, with D tentatively TRBD2 (6 bases). CDR1 SGHTA and CDR2 FQGNSA come from the germline V gene. The CDR3 is 17 residues long. Deletions cut 7 bases from V and 4 bases from J, with 26 bases between. Full variable domain (rest looked up from reference TRBV7-2 and TRBJ2-7): GAGVSQSPSNKVTEKGKDVELRCDPISGHTALYWYRQSLGQGLEFLIYFQGNSAPDKSGLPSDRFSAERTGGSVSTLTIQRTQQEDSAVYLCASIRRSPAGPGYEQYFGPGTRLTVT.

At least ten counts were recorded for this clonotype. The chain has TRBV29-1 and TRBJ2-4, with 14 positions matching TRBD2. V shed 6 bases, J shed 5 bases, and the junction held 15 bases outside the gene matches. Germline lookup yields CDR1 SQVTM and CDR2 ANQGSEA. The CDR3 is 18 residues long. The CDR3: CSVRLRTSGGFSQNIQYF. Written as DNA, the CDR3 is TGCAGCGTCAGACTCAGGACTAGCGGGGGGTTTAGCCAAAACATTCAGTACTTC.

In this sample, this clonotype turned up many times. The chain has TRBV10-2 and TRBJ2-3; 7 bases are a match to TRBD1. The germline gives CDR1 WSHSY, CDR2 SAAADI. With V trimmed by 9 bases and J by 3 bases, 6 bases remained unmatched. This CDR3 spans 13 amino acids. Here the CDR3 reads CASWGQQTDTQYF. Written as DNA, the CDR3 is TGCGCCAGTTGGGGACAGCAGACAGATACGCAGTATTTT.

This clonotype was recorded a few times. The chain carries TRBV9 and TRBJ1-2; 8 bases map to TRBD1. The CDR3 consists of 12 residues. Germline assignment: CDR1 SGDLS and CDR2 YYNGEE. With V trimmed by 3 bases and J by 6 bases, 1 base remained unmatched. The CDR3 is CASSGTGNGYTF. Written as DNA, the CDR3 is TGTGCCAGCAGCGGGACAGGGAATGGCTACACCTTC.

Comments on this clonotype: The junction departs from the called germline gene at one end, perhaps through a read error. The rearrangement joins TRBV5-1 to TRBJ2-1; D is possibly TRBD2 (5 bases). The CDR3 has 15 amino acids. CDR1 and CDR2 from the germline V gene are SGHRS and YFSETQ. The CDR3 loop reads CASSIVGSSYNEQLF. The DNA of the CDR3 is TGCGCCAGCAGCATAGTAGGGAGCTCCTACAATGAGCAGCTCTTC.

The CDR3 region is CSVLGRSYEQYF. DNA for the CDR3: TGCAGCGTGCTAGGGCGCTCCTACGAGCAGTACTTC. The chain has TRBV29-1 and TRBJ2-7, with D uncertain. The ends were cut back, 6 bases at V and 0 bases at J, with 9 bases in the middle. This CDR3 has 12 residues. Per the germline V gene, CDR1 is SQVTM and CDR2 is ANQGSEA.

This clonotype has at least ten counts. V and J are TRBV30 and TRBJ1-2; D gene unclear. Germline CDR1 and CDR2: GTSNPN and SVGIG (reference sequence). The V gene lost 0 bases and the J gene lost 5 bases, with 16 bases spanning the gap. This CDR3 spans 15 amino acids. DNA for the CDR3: TGTGCCTGGAGTGTATACCCTACGCGAGGGTATGGCTACACCTTC. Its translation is CAWSVYPTRGYGYTF.

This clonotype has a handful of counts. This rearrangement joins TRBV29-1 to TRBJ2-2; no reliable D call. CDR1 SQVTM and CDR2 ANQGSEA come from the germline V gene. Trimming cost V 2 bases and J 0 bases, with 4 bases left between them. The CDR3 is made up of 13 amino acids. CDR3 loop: CSVETANTGELFF. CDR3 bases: TGCAGCGTTGAAACTGCGAACACCGGGGAGCTGTTTTTT.

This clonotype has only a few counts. CDR3 sequence (DNA): TGCAGCGTTGAATCGGTTAGCGGGATTACAGATACGCAGTATTTT. Translating gives CSVESVSGITDTQYF. The gene calls are TRBV29-1 and TRBJ2-3; 8 nucleotides line up with TRBD2. There are 15 residues in the CDR3. Unmatched junction bases numbered 7, after V lost 2 bases and J lost 3 bases. CDR1 is SQVTM, CDR2 ANQGSEA, per germline.

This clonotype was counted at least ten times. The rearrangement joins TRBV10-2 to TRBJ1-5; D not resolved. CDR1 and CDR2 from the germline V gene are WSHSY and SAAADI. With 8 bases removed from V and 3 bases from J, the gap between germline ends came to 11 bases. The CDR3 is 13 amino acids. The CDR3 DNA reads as TGCGCCAGCGGGCCCGGGTTCAATCAGCCCCAGCATTTT. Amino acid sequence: CASGPGFNQPQHF.

The CDR3 region is CASSLGFRPGPVLTEAFF. CDR3 nucleotides: TGTGCCAGCAGCTTGGGGTTCCGACCGGGACCGGTGTTGACTGAAGCTTTCTTT. The rearrangement joins TRBV11-2 to TRBJ1-1, with D tentatively TRBD1 (5 bases). The V end lost 3 bases, the J end lost 5 bases, and 25 bases lay between the germline ends. CDR1 is SGHAT and CDR2 is FQNNGV in the germline V gene. This CDR3 region has 18 residues.